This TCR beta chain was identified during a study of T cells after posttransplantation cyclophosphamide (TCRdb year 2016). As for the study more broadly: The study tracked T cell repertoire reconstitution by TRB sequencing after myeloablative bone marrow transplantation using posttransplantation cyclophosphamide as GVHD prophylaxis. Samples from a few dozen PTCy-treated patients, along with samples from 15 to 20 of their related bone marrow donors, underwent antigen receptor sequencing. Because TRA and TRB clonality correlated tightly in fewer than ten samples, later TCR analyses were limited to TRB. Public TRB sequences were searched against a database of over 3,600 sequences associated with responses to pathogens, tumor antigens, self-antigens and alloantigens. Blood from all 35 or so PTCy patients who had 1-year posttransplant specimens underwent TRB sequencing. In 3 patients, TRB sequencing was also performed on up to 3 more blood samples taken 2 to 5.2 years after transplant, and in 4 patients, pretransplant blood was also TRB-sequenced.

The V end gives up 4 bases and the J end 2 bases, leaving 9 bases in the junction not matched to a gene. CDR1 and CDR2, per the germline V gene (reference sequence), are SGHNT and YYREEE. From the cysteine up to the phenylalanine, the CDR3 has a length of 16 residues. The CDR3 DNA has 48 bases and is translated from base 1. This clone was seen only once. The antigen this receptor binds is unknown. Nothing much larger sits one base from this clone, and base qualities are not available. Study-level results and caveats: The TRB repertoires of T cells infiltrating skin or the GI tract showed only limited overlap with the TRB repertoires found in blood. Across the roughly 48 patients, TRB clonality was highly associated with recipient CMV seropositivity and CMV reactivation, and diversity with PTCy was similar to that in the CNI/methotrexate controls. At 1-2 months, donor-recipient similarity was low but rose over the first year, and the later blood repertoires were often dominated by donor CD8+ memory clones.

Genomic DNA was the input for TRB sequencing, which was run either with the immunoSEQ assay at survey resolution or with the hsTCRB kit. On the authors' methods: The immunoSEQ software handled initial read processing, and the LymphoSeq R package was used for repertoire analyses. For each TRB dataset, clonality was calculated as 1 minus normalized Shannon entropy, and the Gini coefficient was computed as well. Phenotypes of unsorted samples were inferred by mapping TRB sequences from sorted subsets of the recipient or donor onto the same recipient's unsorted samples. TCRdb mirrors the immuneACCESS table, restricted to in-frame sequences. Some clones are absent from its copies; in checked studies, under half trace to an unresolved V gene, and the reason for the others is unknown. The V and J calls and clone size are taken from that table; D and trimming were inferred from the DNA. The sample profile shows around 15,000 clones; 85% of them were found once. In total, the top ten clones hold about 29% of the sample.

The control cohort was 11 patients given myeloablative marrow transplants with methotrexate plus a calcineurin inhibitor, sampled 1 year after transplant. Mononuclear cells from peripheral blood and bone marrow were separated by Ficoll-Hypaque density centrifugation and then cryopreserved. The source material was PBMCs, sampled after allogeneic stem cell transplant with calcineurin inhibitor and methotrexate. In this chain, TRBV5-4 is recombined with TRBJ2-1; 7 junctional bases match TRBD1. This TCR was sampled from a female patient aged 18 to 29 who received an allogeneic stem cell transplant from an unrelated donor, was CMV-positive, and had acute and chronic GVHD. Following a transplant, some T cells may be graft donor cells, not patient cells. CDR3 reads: CASSQQKQGPYNEQFF. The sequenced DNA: TGTGCCAGCAGCCAACAAAAACAGGGGCCCTACAATGAGCAGTTCTTC.